A selection of T cell receptor beta chains follows, all from one sample in a study of brain metastases from non-small cell lung cancer. The data were produced by immunoSEQ multiplex PCR, yet TCRdb's version contains in-frame clones alone and is incomplete. The sample yields just over 450 clones, around nine tenths seen once. The specimen sequenced was primary lung tumor tissue. The receptors stem from a donor aged 40 or older with non-small cell lung cancer. CDR3s include the opening cysteine and the closing phenylalanine or tryptophan. The D gene is left open where the match is weak.

v_gene	d_gene	j_gene	CDR3nt	CDR3aa
TRBV7-9	TRBD1	TRBJ1-2	TGTGCCAGCAGCCCGCAGGGGGCCGATGGCTACACCTTC	CASSPQGADGYTF
TRBV28	.	TRBJ2-5	TGTGCCAGCAGTTCCGGGCAGGGCCTCTTGGAGACCCAGTACTTC	CASSSGQGLLETQYF
TRBV2	TRBD1	TRBJ2-5	TGTGCCAGCAAAGGGGACAGGGAGACGGAGACCCAGTACTTC	CASKGDRETETQYF
TRBV30	.	TRBJ1-1	TGTGCCTGGAGTGTGAAACCGAACACTGAAGCTTTCTTT	CAWSVKPNTEAFF